This TCR beta chain is from a study of blood T cell repertoires in COVID-19. Study background: Samples came from the United States, Italy and Spain, spanning acute and convalescent COVID-19. From T cells, B-cell-depleted T cells, or PBMCs came the material, which was cDNA or gDNA.

Per the original data handling: Cell counts per sample came from amplifying reference gene primers. Repertoires were generated with immunoSEQ multiplex PCR, while TCRdb's copy carries only in-frame clones and drops some. V, J and clone size reflect that table, while D and trimming were determined from the DNA. The sample includes 70,000 to 100,000 clones, roughly 89% of them seen just once. The junction had 5 bases not matched to a gene; V was cut back by 4 bases and J by 7 bases. Per the germline V gene, CDR1 is SGHRS and CDR2 is YFSETQ. The CDR3 length is 13 residues. The specimen was peripheral blood. The rearrangement links TRBV5-1 to TRBJ1-2, with TRBD1 matching over 9 bases. The source is a woman at least 80 years old with active or convalescent COVID-19. The CDR3 reads CASSRTGATGYTF. Written as DNA, the CDR3 is TGCGCCAGCAGCCGGACAGGGGCTACTGGCTACACCTTC.